This TCR beta chain was captured by sequencing in a study of blood T cell repertoires in COVID-19. About the study: Material from acute and convalescent COVID-19 was sourced from the United States, Italy and Spain. Sources were T cells, B-cell-depleted T cells, or PBMCs; the material itself was cDNA or gDNA.

This clone came up a few times. V shed 6 bases, J shed 1 base, and the junction held 4 bases outside the gene matches. The length of the CDR3 is 14 residues. The germline CDR1 and CDR2 sequences are WSHSY and SAAADI. Per the study methods: Nucleated cell number was recorded as an estimate derived from reference gene primer amplification. Sequenced by immunoSEQ multiplex PCR; TCRdb stores in-frame clones only, minus some. D and trimming come from the DNA, and the V and J calls and clone size come from that table. Of about 160,000 clones in the sample, more than 75% are singletons; the top ten hold roughly a sixth.

This receptor was taken from a man in his sixties with active or convalescent COVID-19. The specimen was peripheral blood. The chain combines TRBV10-2 with TRBJ2-7, with 9 bases aligning to TRBD2. In DNA form, the CDR3 reads TGCGCCAGCAGGCCCAGCGGGGGGTCCTACGAGCAGTACTTC. This sequence encodes CASRPSGGSYEQYF.